This record covers a single TCR beta chain. Its antigen is unknown. The data were obtained in a study of OX40 agonist ivuxolimab in advanced cancers. Background on the study: Partial responses, seen in three patients, involved one hepatocellular carcinoma and two cutaneous melanomas. Study outcomes and limitations: Clonal expansion among partial responders at 0.1-3.0 mg/kg ranked near the lowest. Part of the nonresponder group also had normalized T-cell clonal expansion that was low.

This CDR3 region has 11 residues. V lost 8 bases and J lost 10, with 12 bases in between. Germline CDR1 reads MNHEY; CDR2 reads SMNVEV (reference sequence). Some clones are missing from TCRdb's copy, which holds only in-frame ones; the method was immunoSEQ multiplex PCR. The sample contains tens of thousands of clones, 85% to 90% of which appear only once. This TCR was recovered from an adult with an advanced solid tumor such as melanoma, head and neck, liver or kidney cancer. This rearrangement joins TRBV27 to TRBJ2-1; D gene ambiguous. The specimen was CD4+ or CD8+ T cells sorted from blood, collected in a trial of the OX40 agonist ivuxolimab. In DNA, the CDR3 is TGTGCCAGCGGTCCTTTCTGGGAGCAGTTCTTC. This sequence encodes CASGPFWEQFF.